The 15 T cell receptor beta chains reported below all come from one sample, sequenced in a study of shared clonotypes between healthy human individuals. The assay was immunoSEQ multiplex PCR, and TCRdb's table has in-frame clones only and misses some. The sample carries roughly 1,000,000 clones, 75% to 85% recorded once. The sequenced material came from memory CD4+ T cells from PBMCs. Noted subset: CD45RA-negative fraction. These receptors all stem from a man younger than 35 in good health. Some clones in this sample may be carry-over from other donors' samples.

This clone appeared a few times. The rearrangement joins TRBV5-1 to TRBJ2-7; D is unclear. Trimming shortened V by 2 bases and J by 6 bases, and 15 bases separated the two germline ends. The CDR3 length is 14 residues. The germline gives CDR1 SGHRS, CDR2 YFSETQ. CDR3 sequence (DNA): TGCGCCAGCAGCTTTGGTGACGCCGGTTTCGAGCAGTACTTC. This codes for CASSFGDAGFEQYF.

In this sample, this clone turned up once. The chain couples TRBV7-3 to TRBJ2-1; TRBD2 is a possible D gene (5 bases). The germline V gene encodes CDR1 SGHTA and CDR2 FQGTGA. The CDR3 is 13 residues long. Trimming removed 3 bases at V and 5 bases at J, with 8 bases between. CDR3 nucleotides: TGTGCCAGCAGCTTTGCAGCGGACAATGAGCAGTTCTTC. As protein: CASSFAADNEQFF.

About this clone itself: An end of the junction does not agree with germline; a read error may underlie this. Within the sample, other DNA sequences also encode this same CDR3. This chain joins TRBV5-4 and TRBJ2-1; 15 bases fit TRBD2. The germline gives CDR1 SGHNT, CDR2 YYREEE (reference sequence). The CDR3 consists of 14 residues. The CDR3 sequence is CASSQGLAGGGQFF. In DNA form, the CDR3 reads TGCGCCAGCAGCCAAGGACTAGCGGGAGGGGGACAGTTCTTC.

This clone has only one observation. The V gene is TRBV19, the J gene TRBJ1-5, with a possible D match to TRBD1 (6 bases). CDR1 LNHDA and CDR2 SQIVND come from the germline V gene (reference sequence). V lost 3 bases, J lost 9 bases, and 15 bases lay in between. The CDR3 loop spans 14 amino acids. CDR3 bases: TGTGCCAGTAGTATTTGGGGGCAGTATCGGCCCCAGCATTTT. Amino acids: CASSIWGQYRPQHF.

This rearrangement joins TRBV6-6 to TRBJ1-1; D perhaps matches TRBD1 (6 bases). With 6 bases removed from V and 9 bases from J, the gap between germline ends came to 14 bases. CDR3 length equals 12 residues. Germline lookup yields CDR1 MNHNY and CDR2 SVGAGI (reference sequence). CDR3 sequence: CASSAIQGKAFF. CDR3 coding DNA: TGTGCCAGCAGCGCAATACAGGGTAAAGCTTTCTTT.

V is TRBV5-1 and J is TRBJ1-6; maybe TRBD1 (6 bases). This CDR3 has 14 amino acids. Germline lookup yields CDR1 SGHRS and CDR2 YFSETQ. V was clipped by 0 bases and J by 8 bases, with 9 bases between them. CDR3: CASSLGQADSPLHF. In DNA form, the CDR3 reads TGCGCCAGCAGCTTGGGACAGGCTGATTCACCCCTCCACTTT.

This chain uses TRBV6-5 with TRBJ2-7; D is possibly TRBD2 (5 bases). The CDR3 consists of 12 residues. Germline V gives CDR1 MNHEY, CDR2 SVGAGI. V lost 8 bases to trimming and J lost 2 bases, with 10 bases between them. The CDR3 DNA is TGTGCCAGCCGATCCGGGGCCTACGAGCAGTACTTC. Its translation is CASRSGAYEQYF.

This clone was observed a single time. The rearrangement joins TRBV4-1 to TRBJ2-1; D possibly uses TRBD1 or TRBD2 (5 bases each). CDR1 is MGHRA, CDR2 YSYEKL, per germline. This CDR3 has 15 amino acids. Trimming stripped 1 base from V and 3 bases from J, with 10 bases between. This CDR3 is CASSQARGDYNEQFF. The CDR3 coding sequence is TGCGCCAGCAGCCAAGCGAGGGGAGACTACAATGAGCAGTTCTTC.

V is TRBV28 and J is TRBJ2-1, with D hard to call. The V and J ends lost 3 bases and 7 bases respectively, with 7 bases between them. This CDR3 contains 12 residues. Germline CDR1 MDHEN, CDR2 SYDVKM. The CDR3 DNA sequence: TGTGCCAGCAGTTTGAACGAAAATGAGCAGTTCTTC. It specifies CASSLNENEQFF. Full variable domain (outside the CDR3, taken from reference TRBV28 and TRBJ2-1): DVKVTQSSRYLVKRTGEKVFLECVQDMDHENMFWYRQDPGLGLRLIYFSYDVKMKEKGDIPEGYSVSREKKERFSLILESASTNQTSMYLCASSLNENEQFFGPGTRLTVL.

In its sample, this clone was seen a few times. The chain is built from TRBV29-1 and TRBJ1-1; D is undetermined. Germline V CDR1 and CDR2: SQVTM, ANQGSEA. Trimming cost V 3 bases and J 2 bases, with 7 bases left between them. This CDR3 has 12 amino acids. CDR3 amino acids: CSVDSGNTEAFF. DNA of the CDR3: TGCAGCGTTGATTCAGGAAACACTGAAGCTTTCTTT.

The rearrangement links TRBV19 to TRBJ1-1; TRBD1 might be the D (5 bases). Trimming left V 4 bases short and J 2 bases short, with 14 bases between. The CDR3 loop spans 15 amino acids. The germline gives CDR1 LNHDA, CDR2 SQIVND (reference sequence). The CDR3, as DNA: TGTGCCAGTAGTAGGGGGGACGGAGGCAACACTGAAGCTTTCTTT. It translates to CASSRGDGGNTEAFF. The whole variable domain, remainder taken from reference TRBV19 and TRBJ1-1, is DGGITQSPKYLFRKEGQNVTLSCEQNLNHDAMYWYRQDPGQGLRLIYYSQIVNDFQKGDIAEGYSVSREKKESFPLTVTSAQKNPTAFYLCASSRGDGGNTEAFFGQGTRLTVV.

This chain uses TRBV18 with TRBJ1-4; the D is unclear. Trimming pared 5 bases from V and 5 bases from J, leaving 12 bases between. The CDR3 totals 14 residues. From germline, CDR1 is KGHSH and CDR2 LQKENI. The CDR3 DNA sequence: TGTGCCAGCTCATCGGTCCCCAACAATGAAAAACTGTTTTTT. Translating it yields CASSSVPNNEKLFF.

The chain carries TRBV10-3 and TRBJ2-1; 8 bases agree with TRBD2. The CDR3 runs to 16 residues. Looked up from germline, CDR1 is ENHRY and CDR2 is SYGVKD. The trim removed 3 bases at V and 9 bases at J, leaving 13 bases unmatched. Here the CDR3 reads CAISDKGLEVGPEQFF. The CDR3 DNA sequence: TGTGCCATCAGTGATAAGGGACTAGAAGTGGGTCCTGAGCAGTTCTTC.

The rearrangement uses TRBV18 and TRBJ2-5, with D uncertain. The CDR3 length is 15 residues. V shed 2 bases and J shed 2 bases, with 12 bases lying between them. Per germline, CDR1 KGHSH and CDR2 LQKENI. Here the CDR3 reads CASSPGPGSQETQYF. DNA for the CDR3: TGTGCCAGCTCACCAGGACCGGGCTCTCAAGAGACCCAGTACTTC. The variable domain in full, with the rest retrieved from reference TRBV18 and TRBJ2-5, is NAGVMQNPRHLVRRRGQEARLRCSPMKGHSHVYWYRQLPEEGLKFMVYLQKENIIDESGMPKERFSAEFPKEGPSILRIQQVVRGDSAAYFCASSPGPGSQETQYFGPGTRLLVL.

The genes are TRBV7-9 and TRBJ2-1; TRBD1 agrees at 9 bases. The CDR3 is 14 residues long. Germline V gene sequence: CDR1 SEHNR, CDR2 FQNEAQ (reference sequence). The junction had 3 bases not matched to a gene; V was cut back by 3 bases and J by 6 bases. CDR3 DNA sequence: TGTGCCAGCAGCTTCGGACAGGGGAGCAATGAGCAGTTCTTC. Its translation is CASSFGQGSNEQFF. The variable domain in full, completed from reference TRBV7-9 and TRBJ2-1, reads DTGVSQNPRHKITKRGQNVTFRCDPISEHNRLYWYRQTLGQGPEFLTYFQNEAQLEKSRLLSDRFSAERPKGSFSTLEIQRTEQGDSAMYLCASSFGQGSNEQFFGPGTRLTVL.